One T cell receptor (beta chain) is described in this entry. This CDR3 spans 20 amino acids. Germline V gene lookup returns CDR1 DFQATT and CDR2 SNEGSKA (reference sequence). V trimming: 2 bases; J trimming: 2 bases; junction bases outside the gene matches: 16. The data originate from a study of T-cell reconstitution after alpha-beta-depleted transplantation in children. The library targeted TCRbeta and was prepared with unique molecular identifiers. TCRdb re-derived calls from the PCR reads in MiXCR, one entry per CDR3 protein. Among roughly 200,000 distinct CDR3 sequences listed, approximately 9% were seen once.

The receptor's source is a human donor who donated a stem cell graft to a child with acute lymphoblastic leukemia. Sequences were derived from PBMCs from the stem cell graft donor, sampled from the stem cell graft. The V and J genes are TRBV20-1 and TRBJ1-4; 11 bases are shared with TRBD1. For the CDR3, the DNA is TGCAGTGCTAGAAGAGTTGGGACAGGGGGTTTTCTAGCGACTAATGAAAAACTGTTTTTT. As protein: CSARRVGTGGFLATNEKLFF.